Below, 16 T cell receptor beta chains from the same sample are listed, as sequenced in a study of T-cell reconstitution after alpha-beta-depleted transplantation in children. The authors prepared the TCRbeta library with unique molecular identifiers. MiXCR was run by TCRdb on the PCR reads, yielding one entry per CDR3 protein. Here the sample spans around 250,000 distinct CDR3 sequences, just under 8.5% being singletons. This material consisted of PBMCs, mostly from graft donor cells, taken 180 days after TCRalphabeta/CD19-depleted stem cell transplant. Every receptor here comes from a male patient between 10 and 17 years old who had a stem cell transplant for acute lymphoblastic leukemia, so the T cells may come from the graft donor.

This clonotype has a count of ten or more. The V call is TRBV12-3 or TRBV12-4, the J call TRBJ1-2, with 7 bases that match TRBD1. This CDR3 is 16 amino acids long. Trimming removed 5 bases from V and 1 base from J; junction bases left unmatched: 10. CDR3 protein: CASSRDRSLDNYGYTF. In DNA form, the CDR3 reads TGTGCCAGCAGTCGGGACAGAAGTTTAGATAACTATGGCTACACCTTC.

This clonotype was counted many times. The rearrangement links TRBV2 to TRBJ1-1; D gene ambiguous. The CDR3 covers 10 residues. The germline V gene encodes CDR1 SNHLY and CDR2 FYNNEI. V lost 8 bases, J lost 6 bases, and 7 bases lay in between. The CDR3 sequence: CASAFPEAFF. CDR3 in DNA: TGTGCCAGCGCGTTCCCTGAAGCTTTCTTT.

In regard to this clonotype: It may be a read error: a sequence one base away is much more abundant. The rearrangement uses TRBV20-1 and TRBJ2-5; 11 bases map to TRBD1. Germline V gene data show CDR1 as DFQATT and CDR2 as SNEGSKA (reference sequence). The CDR3 is made up of 15 amino acids. Trimming took 3 bases from V and 13 from J; bases not matched to a gene: 16. The CDR3 DNA reads TGCAGTGCTAGCGATCGAGGGACAGGGGGAGGATGGGTGTACTTC. It codes for CSASDRGTGGGWVYF.

This clonotype was seen repeatedly, ten times or more. V is TRBV5-1 and J is TRBJ1-2; D is possibly TRBD1 (5 bases). V gave up 5 bases and J gave up 2 bases, with 16 bases separating them. Germline V CDR1 and CDR2: SGHRS, YFSETQ. The CDR3 runs to 15 residues. DNA for the CDR3: TGCGCCAGCAGAGAGGGACCCCCGACCAACTATGGCTACACCTTC. This codes for CASREGPPTNYGYTF.

This clonotype appeared once. The chain joins TRBV6-4 to TRBJ2-3, with 8 nucleotides matching TRBD2. The CDR3 is 14 residues long. V trimming: 6 bases; J trimming: 1 base; junction bases outside the gene matches: 3. Germline V gene lookup returns CDR1 MRHNA and CDR2 SNTAGT. CDR3 residues: CASRLLAGTDTQYF. CDR3 in DNA: TGTGCCAGCAGACTACTAGCGGGCACAGATACGCAGTATTTT.

This clonotype was counted ten times or more. The chain joins TRBV27 to TRBJ2-2; no clear D gene. V was shortened by 8 bases and J by 0 bases, with 7 bases between the two germline ends. CDR3 length: 13 amino acids. CDR1 and CDR2 from the germline V gene are MNHEY and SMNVEV (reference sequence). CDR3 DNA sequence: TGTGCCAGCGCTGAAACGAACACCGGGGAGCTGTTTTTT. Translating it yields CASAETNTGELFF.

This clonotype appeared many times. The chain is built from TRBV6-5 and TRBJ1-1, with D perhaps TRBD1 (5 bases). The germline gives CDR1 MNHEY, CDR2 SVGAGI. V was trimmed by 0 bases and J by 4 bases, leaving 6 bases between them. The CDR3 extends over 13 amino acids. CDR3 loop: CASSYSGTTEAFF. CDR3 in DNA: TGTGCCAGCAGTTACTCCGGGACCACTGAAGCTTTCTTT.

This clonotype was recorded many times. The chain has TRBV7-6 and TRBJ2-7, with 7 bases fitting TRBD1. Germline CDR1 reads SGHVS; CDR2 reads FNYEAQ. After removal of 0 bases from V and 1 base from J, the junction contained 3 bases not matched to a gene. This CDR3 has 15 residues. CDR3 region: CASSLAQTGSYEQYF. The CDR3 coding sequence is TGTGCCAGCAGCTTAGCTCAGACAGGGTCCTACGAGCAGTACTTC.

This clonotype was recorded at least ten times. The chain is built from TRBV6-5 and TRBJ2-1; D gene ambiguous. This CDR3 has 14 residues. Trimming pared 4 bases from V and 3 bases from J, leaving 10 bases between. The germline CDR1 and CDR2 sequences are MNHEY and SVGAGI. The CDR3, as DNA: TGTGCCAGCAGTTCCGGTCGTTACTACAATGAGCAGTTCTTC. Protein: CASSSGRYYNEQFF.

This clonotype was recorded at least ten times. The V call is TRBV4-1, the J call TRBJ2-3; tentative D call: TRBD1 (5 bases). Trimming left V 0 bases short and J 3 bases short, with 7 bases between. The CDR3 covers 14 residues. CDR1 is MGHRA and CDR2 is YSYEKL in the germline V gene. The CDR3 region has the DNA TGCGCCAGCAGCCAAGATCAGGGTACAGATACGCAGTATTTT. Translated, it gives CASSQDQGTDTQYF.

The sample holds many counts of this clonotype. The rearrangement uses TRBV11-2 and TRBJ1-3; D might be TRBD1 (5 bases). This CDR3 has 14 residues. Per germline, CDR1 SGHAT and CDR2 FQNNGV. Trimming left V 1 base short and J 4 bases short, with 8 bases between. The CDR3 region is CASSLAGRGNTIYF. DNA for the CDR3: TGTGCCAGCAGCTTAGCAGGGAGGGGAAACACCATATATTTT.

This clonotype occurred a few times. The gene calls are TRBV4-1 and TRBJ2-7; 7 bases line up with TRBD2. From germline, CDR1 is MGHRA and CDR2 YSYEKL. The CDR3 has 16 residues. V lost 4 bases and J lost 3; bases outside the gene matches: 12. The CDR3 reads CASSRGEGLFFYEQYF. For the CDR3, the DNA is TGCGCCAGCAGCCGGGGGGAGGGGCTCTTTTTCTACGAGCAGTACTTC.

The chain couples TRBV6-1 to TRBJ1-6, with 10 bases fitting TRBD1. The CDR3 contains 14 residues. After removal of 6 bases from V and 9 bases from J, the junction contained 5 bases not matched to a gene. Germline V lookup: CDR1 MNHNS, CDR2 SASEGT. CDR3 sequence: CASRARTGGSPLHF. In nucleotides, the CDR3 is TGTGCCAGCAGGGCCAGGACAGGGGGTTCACCCCTCCACTTT.

This clonotype was detected ten times or more. The chain combines TRBV20-1 with TRBJ2-5, with D perhaps TRBD1 or TRBD2 (6 bases each). With 1 base removed from V and 4 bases from J, the gap between germline ends came to 25 bases. Germline loops: CDR1 DFQATT, CDR2 SNEGSKA (reference sequence). The CDR3 runs to 18 residues. CDR3 DNA: TGCAGTGCTAGAGCGGTTCCGGAGGGATGGGCAGGGGTAGAGACCCAGTACTTC. Residues: CSARAVPEGWAGVETQYF.

This clonotype has a count of ten or more. The chain carries TRBV10-3 and TRBJ2-2, with 12 bases aligning to TRBD2. This CDR3 is built from 16 residues. The trim removed 6 bases at V and 1 base at J, leaving 3 bases unmatched. CDR1 and CDR2 (germline): ENHRY, SYGVKD. CDR3 sequence: CAISRLAGENTGELFF. CDR3 coding DNA: TGTGCCATCAGCCGACTAGCGGGGGAGAACACCGGGGAGCTGTTTTTT.

Many counts were recorded for this clonotype. The chain employs TRBV5-1 and TRBJ2-1; 7 bases fit TRBD1. Germline V gives CDR1 SGHRS, CDR2 YFSETQ. The V segment lost 3 bases and the J segment 3 bases; nucleotides outside the gene matches: 9. The CDR3 loop spans 16 amino acids. This CDR3 is CASSSPTGALYNEQFF. The CDR3 coding sequence is TGCGCCAGCAGCTCCCCCACAGGGGCCCTCTACAATGAGCAGTTCTTC.